Below are 6 T cell receptor beta chains sequenced from a single sample in a study of cytomegalovirus exposure and HLA in healthy donors. The primer mix had 60 Vbeta and 13 Jbeta primers. Profiled with immunoSEQ multiplex PCR; TCRdb holds only in-frame clones, not every one. In all, the sample yields under 200,000 clones. Sequencing was carried out using PBMCs. These receptors were collected from a young man in good health and CMV-seronegative.

V usage is TRBV6-1 and J usage is TRBJ1-2; TRBD1 matches at 10 bases. The ends lost 6 bases at V and 7 bases at J; junction bases unmatched: 5. The CDR3 has 13 amino acids. The germline CDR1 and CDR2 sequences are MNHNS and SASEGT. Here the CDR3 DNA reads TGTGCCAGCAGATTAGGACAGGGGGGTGGCTACACCTTC. Translating it yields CASRLGQGGGYTF.

The J gene is TRBJ1-1, the V gene TRBV5-1, with D tentatively TRBD1 (5 bases). The V end was cut by 0 bases, the J end by 0 bases, with 9 bases between. There are 15 residues in the CDR3. CDR1 SGHRS and CDR2 YFSETQ come from the germline V gene. This chain's CDR3 is CASSLASGLNTEAFF. The CDR3 DNA is TGCGCCAGCAGCTTGGCTTCAGGGCTGAACACTGAAGCTTTCTTT.

The chain employs TRBV7-8 and TRBJ1-2; a weak D match, TRBD1 (6 bases). Germline-derived CDR1 and CDR2 are SGHVS and FQNEAQ. The CDR3 consists of 14 residues. V lost 1 base and J 6 bases, leaving 12 bases between the germline ends. The CDR3 is CASSLEDSGNGYTF. The CDR3 DNA sequence: TGTGCCAGCAGCTTAGAGGACAGCGGGAATGGCTACACCTTC.

For this clone: No DNA is shown, since the ends of the CDR3 on it are uncertain; the CDR3 is the one TCRdb lists. The V gene is TRBV6-6, the J gene TRBJ2-2; the DNA was not compared with TRBD2, the D call given in the table. The CDR3 contains 13 residues when both ends are counted. Germline V CDR1 and CDR2: MNHNY, SVGAGI (reference sequence). CDR3 sequence: CASSPLRAGELFF.

The chain carries TRBV5-1 and TRBJ1-2; D is uncertain. Looked up from germline, CDR1 is SGHRS and CDR2 is YFSETQ. There are 13 residues in the CDR3. Trimming stripped 2 bases from V and 2 bases from J, with 7 bases between. The CDR3 nucleotides are TGCGCCAGCAGCTTTGAGGGAAACTATGGCTACACCTTC. Protein product: CASSFEGNYGYTF.

The V and J genes are TRBV7-2 and TRBJ2-3, with D unclear. CDR1 and CDR2 (germline): SGHTA, FQGNSA. CDR3 length: 14 amino acids. Trimming cost V 8 bases and J 0 bases, with 12 bases left between them. The chain's CDR3 is CASRDFDSTDTQYF. The CDR3 nucleotides are TGTGCCAGCCGCGACTTCGACAGCACAGATACGCAGTATTTT.